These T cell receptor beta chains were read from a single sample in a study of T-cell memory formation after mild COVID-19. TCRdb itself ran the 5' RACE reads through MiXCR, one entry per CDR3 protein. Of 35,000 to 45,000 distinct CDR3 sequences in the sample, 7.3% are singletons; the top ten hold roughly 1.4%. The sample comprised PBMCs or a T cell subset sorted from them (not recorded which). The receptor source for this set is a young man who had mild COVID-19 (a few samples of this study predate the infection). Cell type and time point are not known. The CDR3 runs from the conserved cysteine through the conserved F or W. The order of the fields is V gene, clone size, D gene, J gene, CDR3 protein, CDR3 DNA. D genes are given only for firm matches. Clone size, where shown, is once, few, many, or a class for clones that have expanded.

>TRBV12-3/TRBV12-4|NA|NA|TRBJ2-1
CASTYDGRLNNEQFF
TGTGCCAGCACCTACGATGGCCGTCTAAACAATGAGCAGTTCTTC
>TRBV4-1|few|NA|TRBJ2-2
CASSPGQGSTGELFF
TGCGCCAGCAGCCCCGGCCAGGGAAGCACCGGGGAGCTGTTTTTT
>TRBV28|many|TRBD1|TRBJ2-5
CASSPLRDRGFGETQYF
TGTGCCAGCAGCCCACTACGCGACAGGGGATTTGGAGAGACCCAGTACTTC
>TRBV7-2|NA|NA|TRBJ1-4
CASSLQINEKLFF
TGTGCCAGCAGCCTACAGATTAATGAAAAACTGTTTTTT
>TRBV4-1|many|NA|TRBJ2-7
CASSQGFRTRSYEQYF
TGCGCCAGCAGCCAAGGTTTTCGAACCCGCTCCTACGAGCAGTACTTC
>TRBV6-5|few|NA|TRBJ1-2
CASSYSRGRGYTF
TGTGCCAGCAGTTACTCTCGGGGGCGCGGCTACACCTTC
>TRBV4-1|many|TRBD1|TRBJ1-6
CASSRPTGGAVWSPLHF
TGCGCCAGCAGCCGCCCGACAGGGGGCGCGGTTTGGTCACCCCTCCACTTT
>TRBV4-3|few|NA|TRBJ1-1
CASSQSGDGTEAFF
TGCGCCAGCAGCCAGTCAGGGGATGGCACTGAAGCTTTCTTT
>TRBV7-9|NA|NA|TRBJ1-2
CASTLRADDGYTF
TGTGCCAGCACCCTAAGGGCAGACGATGGCTACACCTTC
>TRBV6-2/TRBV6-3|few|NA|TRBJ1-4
CASSYSSGRVEKLFF
TGTGCCAGCAGTTACAGTTCCGGCCGTGTTGAAAAACTGTTTTTT
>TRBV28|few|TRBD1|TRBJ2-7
CASSLTGGSYEQYF
TGTGCCAGCAGTTTAACAGGGGGCTCCTACGAGCAGTACTTC
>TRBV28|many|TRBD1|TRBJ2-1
CASSLQGLEQFF
TGTGCCAGCAGCCTACAGGGGCTTGAGCAGTTCTTC
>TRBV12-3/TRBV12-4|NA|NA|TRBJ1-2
CASSAHGLGYTF
TGTGCCAGCAGTGCCCATGGGTTAGGCTACACCTTC
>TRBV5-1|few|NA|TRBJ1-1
CASSRPVQGKTTLNTEAFF
TGCGCCAGCAGCCGGCCCGTACAGGGAAAAACCACATTGAACACTGAAGCTTTCTTT
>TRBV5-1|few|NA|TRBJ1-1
CASSKVPWDTEAFF
TGCGCCAGCAGCAAAGTTCCGTGGGACACTGAAGCTTTCTTT
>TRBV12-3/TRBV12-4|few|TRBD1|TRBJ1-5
CASSQLDRVQPQHF
TGTGCCAGCAGTCAGTTGGACAGGGTGCAGCCCCAGCATTTT
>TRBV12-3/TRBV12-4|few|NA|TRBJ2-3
CASSRAEISTDTQYF
TGTGCCAGCAGTCGAGCGGAAATAAGCACAGATACGCAGTATTTT
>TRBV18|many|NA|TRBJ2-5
CASSPPAVQETQYF
TGTGCCAGCTCACCACCGGCGGTCCAAGAGACCCAGTACTTC
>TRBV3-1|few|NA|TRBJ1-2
CASSHSGNYGYTF
TGTGCCAGCAGCCATTCGGGTAACTATGGCTACACCTTC
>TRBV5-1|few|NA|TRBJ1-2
CASSLFPGTNYGYTF
TGCGCCAGCAGCTTGTTTCCGGGGACGAACTATGGCTACACCTTC
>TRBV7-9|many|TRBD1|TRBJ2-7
CASSLGTGRSYEQYF
TGTGCCAGCAGCTTAGGGACAGGGCGGTCCTACGAGCAGTACTTC
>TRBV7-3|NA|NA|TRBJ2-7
CASSLIRGYEQYF
TGTGCCAGCAGCTTAATCCGGGGCTACGAGCAGTACTTC
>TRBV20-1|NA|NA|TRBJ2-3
CSANRGPTDTQYF
TGCAGTGCTAACCGGGGCCCCACAGATACGCAGTATTTT
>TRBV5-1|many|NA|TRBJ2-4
CASSLGQGWDIQYF
TGCGCCAGCAGCTTGGGACAAGGGTGGGACATTCAGTACTTC
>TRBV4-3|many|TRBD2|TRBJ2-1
CASSGTGQRGSLEQFF
TGCGCCAGCAGCGGGACCGGGCAGCGGGGGTCCCTGGAGCAGTTCTTC
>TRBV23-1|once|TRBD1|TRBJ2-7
CASSLRDRDAYEQYF
TGCGCCAGCAGTCTCCGGGACAGGGACGCCTACGAGCAGTACTTC
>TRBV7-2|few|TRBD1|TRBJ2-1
CASSLGDRDFDEQFF
TGTGCCAGCAGCTTGGGGGACAGGGATTTCGATGAGCAGTTCTTC
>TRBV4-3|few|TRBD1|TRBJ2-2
CASSQDGGTGSGELFF
TGCGCCAGCAGCCAAGATGGGGGGACAGGGTCCGGGGAGCTGTTTTTT
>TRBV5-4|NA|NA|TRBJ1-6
CASSRPEDGTLHF
TGTGCCAGCAGCCGGCCCGAGGACGGCACCCTCCACTTT
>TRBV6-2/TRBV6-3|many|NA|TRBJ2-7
CASREPGSREQYF
TGTGCCAGCAGGGAACCGGGCAGCCGCGAGCAGTACTTC
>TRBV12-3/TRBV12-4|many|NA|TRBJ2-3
CASSFWTGSDTQYF
TGTGCCAGCAGTTTTTGGACTGGCTCAGATACGCAGTATTTT
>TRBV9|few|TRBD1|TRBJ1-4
CASSARGAGGNEKLFF
TGTGCCAGCAGCGCGAGGGGGGCAGGGGGAAATGAAAAACTGTTTTTT
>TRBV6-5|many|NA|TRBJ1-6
CASMQGGLDSPLHF
TGTGCCAGCATGCAGGGAGGGCTTGATTCACCCCTCCACTTT
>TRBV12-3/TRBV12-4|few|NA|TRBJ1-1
CASSPGGFGEAFF
TGTGCCAGCAGTCCCGGGGGATTTGGTGAAGCTTTCTTT
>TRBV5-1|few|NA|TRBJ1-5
CASSHQPQHF
TGCGCCAGCAGCCATCAGCCCCAGCATTTT
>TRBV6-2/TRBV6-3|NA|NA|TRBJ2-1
CASSHLPIRGYYNEQFF
TGTGCCAGCAGTCACCTCCCCATTAGGGGGTACTACAATGAGCAGTTCTTC
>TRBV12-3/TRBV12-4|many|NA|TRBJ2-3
CASSLGHLDTQYF
TGTGCCAGCAGTTTAGGGCACCTAGATACGCAGTATTTT
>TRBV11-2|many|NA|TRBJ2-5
CASSLERGERAQYF
TGTGCCAGCAGCTTAGAGCGGGGCGAAAGGGCCCAGTACTTC
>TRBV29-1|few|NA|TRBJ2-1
CSVVRANEQFF
TGCAGCGTTGTTCGCGCAAATGAGCAGTTCTTC
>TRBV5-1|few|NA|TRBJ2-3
CASSLGGGSDTQYF
TGCGCCAGCAGCTTGGGCGGGGGCTCAGATACGCAGTATTTT
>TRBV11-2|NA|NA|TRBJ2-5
CASSRRDLGETQYF
TGTGCCAGCAGCCGCAGGGATTTGGGGGAGACCCAGTACTTC
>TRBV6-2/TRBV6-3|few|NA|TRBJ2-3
CASSPELAPWIGTQYF
TGTGCCAGCAGTCCCGAGTTGGCCCCTTGGATCGGTACGCAGTATTTT
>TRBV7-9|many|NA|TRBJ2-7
CASSLGQSTHYEQYF
TGTGCCAGCAGCTTAGGGCAGAGCACCCACTACGAGCAGTACTTC
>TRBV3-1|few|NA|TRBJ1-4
CASIGQNEKLFF
TGTGCCAGCATTGGACAGAATGAAAAACTGTTTTTT
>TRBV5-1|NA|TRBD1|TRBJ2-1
CASSLGGQGNEQFF
TGCGCCAGCAGCTTGGGCGGACAGGGGAATGAGCAGTTCTTC
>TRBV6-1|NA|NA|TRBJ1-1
CASSDQQGKTEAFF
TGTGCCAGCAGTGACCAACAGGGTAAGACTGAAGCTTTCTTT
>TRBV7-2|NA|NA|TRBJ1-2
CASSLNPEQWNGYTF
TGTGCCAGCAGCTTAAACCCGGAACAGTGGAATGGCTACACCTTC
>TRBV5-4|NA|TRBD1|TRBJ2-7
CASSLGQGSSYEQYF
TGTGCCAGCAGCTTAGGACAGGGGAGCTCCTACGAGCAGTACTTC
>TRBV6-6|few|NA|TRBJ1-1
CASRLSPAGTTTEAFF
TGTGCCAGCAGGCTTTCCCCGGCAGGGACCACTACTGAAGCTTTCTTT
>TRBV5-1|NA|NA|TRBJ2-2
CASSLIPGPGELFF
TGCGCCAGCAGCTTGATTCCCGGTCCCGGGGAGCTGTTTTTT
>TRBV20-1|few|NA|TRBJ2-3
CSARDPARGPGTDTQYF
TGCAGTGCTAGAGACCCGGCGAGAGGCCCCGGCACAGATACGCAGTATTTT
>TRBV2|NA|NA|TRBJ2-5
CASSEDTQETQYF
TGTGCCAGCAGTGAAGACACGCAAGAGACCCAGTACTTC
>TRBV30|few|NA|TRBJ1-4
CAWAQGEKLFF
TGTGCCTGGGCGCAGGGGGAAAAACTGTTTTTT
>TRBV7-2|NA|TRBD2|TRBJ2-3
CASSPGGGTDTQYF
TGTGCCAGCAGCCCGGGGGGGGGCACAGATACGCAGTATTTT
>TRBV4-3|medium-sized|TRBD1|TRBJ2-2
CASSQDSRTGSTGELFF
TGCGCCAGCAGCCAAGATAGTCGGACAGGGAGCACCGGGGAGCTGTTTTTT
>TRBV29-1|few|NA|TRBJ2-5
CSVQRAWSPETQYF
TGCAGCGTTCAACGGGCGTGGTCCCCAGAGACCCAGTACTTC
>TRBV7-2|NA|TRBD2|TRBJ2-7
CASSLSSGGREQYF
TGTGCCAGCAGCTTAAGTAGCGGGGGGAGAGAGCAGTACTTC
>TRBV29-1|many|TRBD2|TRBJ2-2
CSVDGLAGGSGELFF
TGCAGCGTTGACGGACTAGCGGGGGGATCCGGGGAGCTGTTTTTT
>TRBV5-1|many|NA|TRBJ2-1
CASSLAAGSYNEQFF
TGCGCCAGCAGCTTAGCGGCTGGCTCCTACAATGAGCAGTTCTTC
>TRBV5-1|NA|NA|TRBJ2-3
CASSLGRTTDTQYF
TGCGCCAGCAGCTTGGGGCGCACCACAGATACGCAGTATTTT